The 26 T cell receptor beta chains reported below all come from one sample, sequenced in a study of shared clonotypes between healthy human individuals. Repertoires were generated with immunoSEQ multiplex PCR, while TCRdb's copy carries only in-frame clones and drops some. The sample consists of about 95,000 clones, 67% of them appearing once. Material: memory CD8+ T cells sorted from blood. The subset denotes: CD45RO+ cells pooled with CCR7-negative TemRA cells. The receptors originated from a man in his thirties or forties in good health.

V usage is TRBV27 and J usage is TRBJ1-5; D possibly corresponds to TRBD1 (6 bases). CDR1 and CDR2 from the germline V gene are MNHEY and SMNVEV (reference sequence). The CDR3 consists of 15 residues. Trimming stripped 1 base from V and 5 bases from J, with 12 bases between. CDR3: CASSLFRGGDQPQHF. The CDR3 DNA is TGTGCCAGCAGTTTATTCAGGGGAGGAGATCAGCCCCAGCATTTT.

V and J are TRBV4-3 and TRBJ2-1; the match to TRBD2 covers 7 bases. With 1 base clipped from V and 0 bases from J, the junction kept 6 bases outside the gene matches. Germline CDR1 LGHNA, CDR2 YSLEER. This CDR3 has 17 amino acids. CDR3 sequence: CASSQVPSGSSYNEQFF. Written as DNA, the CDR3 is TGCGCCAGCAGCCAAGTCCCTAGCGGAAGCTCCTACAATGAGCAGTTCTTC.

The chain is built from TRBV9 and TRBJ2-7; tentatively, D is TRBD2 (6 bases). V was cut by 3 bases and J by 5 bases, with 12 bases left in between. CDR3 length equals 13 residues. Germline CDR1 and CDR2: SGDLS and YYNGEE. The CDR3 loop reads CASSGGWGDEQYF. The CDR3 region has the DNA TGTGCCAGCAGCGGGGGTTGGGGGGACGAGCAGTACTTC.

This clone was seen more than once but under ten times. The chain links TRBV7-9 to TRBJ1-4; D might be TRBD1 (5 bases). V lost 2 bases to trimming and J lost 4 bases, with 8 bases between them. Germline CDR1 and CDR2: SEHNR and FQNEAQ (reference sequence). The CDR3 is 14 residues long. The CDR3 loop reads CASSLQGLNEKLFF. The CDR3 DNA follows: TGTGCCAGCAGCTTACAGGGCCTTAATGAAAAACTGTTTTTT.

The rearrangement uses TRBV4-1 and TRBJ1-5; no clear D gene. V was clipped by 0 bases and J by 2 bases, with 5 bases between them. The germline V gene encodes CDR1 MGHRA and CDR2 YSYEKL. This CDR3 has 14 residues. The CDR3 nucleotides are TGCGCCAGCAGCCAAGATTTGGGCAATCAGCCCCAGCATTTT. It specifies CASSQDLGNQPQHF.

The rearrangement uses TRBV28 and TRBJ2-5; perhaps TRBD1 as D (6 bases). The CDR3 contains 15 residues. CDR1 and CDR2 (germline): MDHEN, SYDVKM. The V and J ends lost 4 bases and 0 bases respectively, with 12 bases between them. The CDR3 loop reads CASSWIQGNQETQYF. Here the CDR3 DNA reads TGTGCCAGCAGTTGGATACAGGGAAACCAAGAGACCCAGTACTTC.

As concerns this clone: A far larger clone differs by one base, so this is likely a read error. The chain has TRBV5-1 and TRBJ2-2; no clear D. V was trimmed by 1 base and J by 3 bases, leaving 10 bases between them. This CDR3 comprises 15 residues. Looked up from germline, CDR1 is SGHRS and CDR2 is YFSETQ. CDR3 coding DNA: TGCGCCAGCAGCTTGTGTTTTCCGGACACCGGGGAGCTGTTTTTT. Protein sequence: CASSLCFPDTGELFF.

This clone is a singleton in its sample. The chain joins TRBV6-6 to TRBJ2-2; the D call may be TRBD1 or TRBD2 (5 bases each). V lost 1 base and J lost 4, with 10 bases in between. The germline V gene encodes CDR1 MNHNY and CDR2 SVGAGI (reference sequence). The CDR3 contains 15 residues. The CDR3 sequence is CASSYFGGSTGELFF. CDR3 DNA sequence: TGTGCCAGCAGTTACTTTGGGGGAAGCACCGGGGAGCTGTTTTTT.

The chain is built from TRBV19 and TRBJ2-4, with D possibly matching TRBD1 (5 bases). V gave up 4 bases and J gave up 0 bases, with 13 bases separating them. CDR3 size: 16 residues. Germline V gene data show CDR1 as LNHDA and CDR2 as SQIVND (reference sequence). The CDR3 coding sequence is TGTGCCAGTAGTACCGGTATAGGGGTAGCCAAAAACATTCAGTACTTC. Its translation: CASSTGIGVAKNIQYF. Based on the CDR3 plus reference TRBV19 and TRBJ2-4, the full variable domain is DGGITQSPKYLFRKEGQNVTLSCEQNLNHDAMYWYRQDPGQGLRLIYYSQIVNDFQKGDIAEGYSVSREKKESFPLTVTSAQKNPTAFYLCASSTGIGVAKNIQYFGAGTRLSVL.

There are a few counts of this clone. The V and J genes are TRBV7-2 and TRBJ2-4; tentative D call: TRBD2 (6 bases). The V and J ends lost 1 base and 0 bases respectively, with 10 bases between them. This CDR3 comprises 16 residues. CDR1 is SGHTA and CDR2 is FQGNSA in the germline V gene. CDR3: CASSLEGGLAKNIQYF. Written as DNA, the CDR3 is TGTGCCAGCAGCTTAGAGGGAGGACTAGCCAAAAACATTCAGTACTTC.

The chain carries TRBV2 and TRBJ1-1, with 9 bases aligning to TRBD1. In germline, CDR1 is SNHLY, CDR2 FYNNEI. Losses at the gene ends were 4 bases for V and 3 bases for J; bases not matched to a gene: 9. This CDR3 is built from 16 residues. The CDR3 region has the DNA TGTGCCAGCAGTGTCCCGGGACAGGGTTTGGACACTGAAGCTTTCTTT. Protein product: CASSVPGQGLDTEAFF.

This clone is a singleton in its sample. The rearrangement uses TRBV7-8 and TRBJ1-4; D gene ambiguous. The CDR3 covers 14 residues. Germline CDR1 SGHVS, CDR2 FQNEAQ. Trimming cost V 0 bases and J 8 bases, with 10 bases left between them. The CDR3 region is CASSLAARREKLFF. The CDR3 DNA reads TGTGCCAGCAGCTTAGCAGCCAGGCGCGAAAAACTGTTTTTT.

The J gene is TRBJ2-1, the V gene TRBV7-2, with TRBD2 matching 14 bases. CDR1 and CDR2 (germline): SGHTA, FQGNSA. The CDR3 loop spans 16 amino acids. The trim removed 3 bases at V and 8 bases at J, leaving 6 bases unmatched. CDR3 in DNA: TGTGCCAGCAGCTTCCCCGGGACTAGCGGGAGAGATGAGCAGTTCTTC. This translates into CASSFPGTSGRDEQFF.

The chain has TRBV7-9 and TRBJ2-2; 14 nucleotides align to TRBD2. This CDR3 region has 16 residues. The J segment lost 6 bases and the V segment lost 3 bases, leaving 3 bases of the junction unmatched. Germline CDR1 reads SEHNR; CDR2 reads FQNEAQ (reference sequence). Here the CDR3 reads CASSFPTSGRAGELFF. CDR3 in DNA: TGTGCCAGCAGCTTCCCGACTAGCGGGAGGGCCGGGGAGCTGTTTTTT.

The CDR3 nucleotides are TGTGCCAGCAGCGTAGAGGCGGCAGATACGCAGTATTTT. Its translation: CASSVEAADTQYF. The J gene is TRBJ2-3, the V gene TRBV9; D gene unclear. CDR1 and CDR2 from the germline V gene are SGDLS and YYNGEE. The CDR3 loop spans 13 amino acids. The ends were cut back, 0 bases at V and 4 bases at J, with 6 bases in the middle.

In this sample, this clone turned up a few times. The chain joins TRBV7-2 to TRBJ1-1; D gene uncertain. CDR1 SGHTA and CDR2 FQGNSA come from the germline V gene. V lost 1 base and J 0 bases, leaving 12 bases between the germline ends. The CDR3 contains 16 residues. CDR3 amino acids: CASSLGSRGLNTEAFF. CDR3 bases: TGTGCCAGCAGCTTAGGGAGCCGGGGTTTGAACACTGAAGCTTTCTTT.

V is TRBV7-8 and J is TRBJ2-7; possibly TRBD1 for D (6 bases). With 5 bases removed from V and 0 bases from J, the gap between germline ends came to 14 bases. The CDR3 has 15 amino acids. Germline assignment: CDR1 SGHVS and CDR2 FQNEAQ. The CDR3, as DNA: TGTGCCAGCAGCACCGGGACACCCAGCTCCTACGAGCAGTACTTC. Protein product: CASSTGTPSSYEQYF.

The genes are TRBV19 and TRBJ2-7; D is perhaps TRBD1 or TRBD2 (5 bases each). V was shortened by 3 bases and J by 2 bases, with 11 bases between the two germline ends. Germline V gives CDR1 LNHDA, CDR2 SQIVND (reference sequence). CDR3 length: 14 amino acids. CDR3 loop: CASSIGTVTYEQYF. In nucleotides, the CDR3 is TGTGCCAGTAGTATCGGGACGGTGACCTACGAGCAGTACTTC.

CDR3: CASSETSGRVPYEQYF. The CDR3 nucleotides read TGTGCCAGCAGTGAGACTAGCGGGAGAGTTCCCTACGAGCAGTACTTC. V usage is TRBV28 and J usage is TRBJ2-7, with TRBD2 matching 12 bases. The trim removed 5 bases at V and 2 bases at J, leaving 7 bases unmatched. The CDR3 consists of 16 residues. In germline, CDR1 is MDHEN, CDR2 SYDVKM.

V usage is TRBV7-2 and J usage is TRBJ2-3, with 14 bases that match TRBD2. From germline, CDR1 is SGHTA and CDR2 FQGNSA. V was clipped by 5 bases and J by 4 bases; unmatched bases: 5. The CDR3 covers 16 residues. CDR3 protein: CASSQGTSGRSDTQYF. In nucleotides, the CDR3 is TGTGCCAGCAGCCAAGGGACTAGCGGGAGATCAGATACGCAGTATTTT.

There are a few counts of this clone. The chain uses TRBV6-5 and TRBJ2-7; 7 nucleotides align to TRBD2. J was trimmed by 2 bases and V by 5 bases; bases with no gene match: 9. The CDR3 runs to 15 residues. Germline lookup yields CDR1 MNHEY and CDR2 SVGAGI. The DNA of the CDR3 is TGTGCCAGCAGTGGGACCGGACTAGGGGCCTACGAGCAGTACTTC. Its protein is CASSGTGLGAYEQYF.

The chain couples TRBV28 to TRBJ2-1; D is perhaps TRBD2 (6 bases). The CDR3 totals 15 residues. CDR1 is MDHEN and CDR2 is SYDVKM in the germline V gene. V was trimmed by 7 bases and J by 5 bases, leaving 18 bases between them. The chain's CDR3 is CASNILMGGDNEQFF. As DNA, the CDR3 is TGTGCCAGCAACATACTTATGGGAGGAGACAATGAGCAGTTCTTC.

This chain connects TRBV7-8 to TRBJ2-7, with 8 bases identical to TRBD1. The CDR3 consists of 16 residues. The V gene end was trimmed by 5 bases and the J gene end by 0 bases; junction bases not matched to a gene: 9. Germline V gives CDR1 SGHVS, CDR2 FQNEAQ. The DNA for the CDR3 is TGTGCCAGCAGCATCTACGGGACAGGCGGCTCCTACGAGCAGTACTTC. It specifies CASSIYGTGGSYEQYF.

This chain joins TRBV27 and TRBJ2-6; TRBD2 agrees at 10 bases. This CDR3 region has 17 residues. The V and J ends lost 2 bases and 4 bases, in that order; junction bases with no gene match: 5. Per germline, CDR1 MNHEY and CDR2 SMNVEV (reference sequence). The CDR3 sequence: CASSLSLAGAGANVLTF. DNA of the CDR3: TGTGCCAGCAGTTTAAGCCTAGCGGGAGCCGGGGCCAACGTCCTGACTTTC.

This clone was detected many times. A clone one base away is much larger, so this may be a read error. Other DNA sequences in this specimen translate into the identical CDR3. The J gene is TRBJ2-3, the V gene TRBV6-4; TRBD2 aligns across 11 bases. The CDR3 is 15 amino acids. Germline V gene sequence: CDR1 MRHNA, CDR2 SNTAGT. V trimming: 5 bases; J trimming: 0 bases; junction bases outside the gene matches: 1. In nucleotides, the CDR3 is TGTGCCAGCAGTAGGACTAGCGGGAGCACAGATACGCAGTATTTT. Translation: CASSRTSGSTDTQYF.

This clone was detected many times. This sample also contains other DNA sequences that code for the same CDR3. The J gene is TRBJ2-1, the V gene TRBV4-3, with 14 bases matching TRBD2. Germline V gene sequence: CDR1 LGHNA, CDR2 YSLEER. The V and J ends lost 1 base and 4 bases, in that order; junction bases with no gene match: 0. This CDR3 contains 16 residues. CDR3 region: CASSQGLAGGYNEQFF. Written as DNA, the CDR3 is TGCGCCAGCAGCCAAGGACTAGCGGGAGGGTACAATGAGCAGTTCTTC.